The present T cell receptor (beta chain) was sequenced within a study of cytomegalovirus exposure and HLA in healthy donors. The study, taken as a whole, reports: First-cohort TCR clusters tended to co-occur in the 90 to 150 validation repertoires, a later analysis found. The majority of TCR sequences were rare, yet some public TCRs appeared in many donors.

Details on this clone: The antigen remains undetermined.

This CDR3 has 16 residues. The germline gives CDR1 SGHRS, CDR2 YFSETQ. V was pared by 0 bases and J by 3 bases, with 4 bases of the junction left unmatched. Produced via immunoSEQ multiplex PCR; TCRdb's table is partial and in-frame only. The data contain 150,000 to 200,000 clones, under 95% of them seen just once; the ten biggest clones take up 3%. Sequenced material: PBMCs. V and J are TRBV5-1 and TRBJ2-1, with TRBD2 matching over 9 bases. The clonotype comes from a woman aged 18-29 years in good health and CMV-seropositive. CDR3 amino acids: CASSLVASGNYNEQFF. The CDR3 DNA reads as TGCGCCAGCAGCTTGGTAGCTAGCGGGAACTACAATGAGCAGTTCTTC.